These 15 T cell receptor beta chains were all obtained from the same sample, sequenced in a study of T cell responses to AZD1222 COVID-19 vaccine. Profiled with immunoSEQ multiplex PCR; TCRdb holds only in-frame clones, not every one. The sample includes more than 150,000 clones, roughly 94% of them seen just once. The material was peripheral blood, obtained 28 days after the second AZD1222 dose. The receptors were gathered from an adult who received the AZD1222 COVID-19 vaccine.

V is TRBV12-3 or TRBV12-4 and J is TRBJ1-3; D is unresolved. This CDR3 is built from 12 residues. Between the trimmed V and J ends, which lost 2 bases and 3 bases, there was a span of 2 bases. CDR3 sequence (DNA): TGTGCCAGCAGTTTACTTGGAAACACCATATATTTT. It yields the protein CASSLLGNTIYF.

The chain employs TRBV5-4 and TRBJ1-2, with TRBD1 matching 9 bases. V dropped 4 bases and J dropped 2; count of bases not matched to a gene: 6. Germline CDR1 reads SGHNT; CDR2 reads YYREEE (reference sequence). CDR3 length equals 15 residues. The CDR3 sequence is CASSGTGTGNYGYTF. In DNA form, the CDR3 reads TGTGCCAGCAGCGGAACCGGGACAGGGAACTATGGCTACACCTTC.

This chain uses TRBV5-5 with TRBJ1-3, with 11 bases fitting TRBD1. Trimming cost V 4 bases and J 4 bases; bases outside gene matches: 4. The CDR3 contains 15 residues. The germline V gene has CDR1 SGHKS and CDR2 YYEKEE (reference sequence). CDR3 DNA sequence: TGTGCCAGCAGCCAGGGACAGGGGGTCGGAAACACCATATATTTT. Amino acids: CASSQGQGVGNTIYF. Full variable domain (remainder filled in from reference TRBV5-5 and TRBJ1-3): DAGVTQSPTHLIKTRGQQVTLRCSPISGHKSVSWYQQVLGQGPQFIFQYYEKEERGRGNFPDRFSARQFPNYSSELNVNALLLGDSALYLCASSQGQGVGNTIYFGEGSWLTVV.

The chain couples TRBV12-3 or TRBV12-4 to TRBJ1-5; TRBD1 is a possible D gene (5 bases). There are 13 residues in the CDR3. V shed 8 bases and J shed 6 bases, with 14 bases lying between them. The CDR3 sequence: CASGGGRGQPQHF. The CDR3 region has the DNA TGTGCCAGCGGCGGGGGGAGGGGTCAGCCCCAGCATTTT.

This clone was observed once. The V call is TRBV6-4, the J call TRBJ1-2; D gene ambiguous. The V gene lost 6 bases and the J gene lost 1 base, with 15 bases spanning the gap. Germline loops: CDR1 MRHNA, CDR2 SNTAGT. The CDR3 spans 15 residues. CDR3 protein: CASSPTPRSNYGYTF. The CDR3 DNA sequence: TGTGCCAGCAGCCCCACACCCAGGAGTAACTATGGCTACACCTTC.

The sample holds one count of this clone. The chain links TRBV20-1 to TRBJ1-1, with D hard to call. The CDR3 sequence is 10 residues long. Germline V gives CDR1 DFQATT, CDR2 SNEGSKA (reference sequence). The V end was cut by 5 bases, the J end by 3 bases, with 4 bases between. CDR3 sequence reads: CSARDTEAFF. Written as DNA, the CDR3 is TGCAGTGCTCGGGACACTGAAGCTTTCTTT.

The V gene is TRBV24-1, the J gene TRBJ2-1; tentative D call: TRBD1 (6 bases). Germline CDR1 and CDR2: KGHDR and SFDVKD. The CDR3 has 13 residues. Trimming shortened V by 6 bases and J by 6 bases, and 11 bases separated the two germline ends. The CDR3 DNA reads TGTGCCACCAGTCAGGGGCCAGCCAATGAGCAGTTCTTC. Its protein product is CATSQGPANEQFF.

The gene calls are TRBV28 and TRBJ1-1; 7 nucleotides match TRBD1. There are 14 residues in the CDR3. V shed 3 bases and J 0 bases; nucleotides not matched to a gene: 1. From germline, CDR1 is MDHEN and CDR2 SYDVKM. The chain's CDR3 is CASSFGTVNTEAFF. DNA of the CDR3: TGTGCCAGCAGTTTCGGGACAGTGAACACTGAAGCTTTCTTT.

V gene TRBV6-4 combines with J gene TRBJ2-7, with a possible D match to TRBD2 (5 bases). CDR1 and CDR2 from the germline V gene are MRHNA and SNTAGT. The CDR3 sequence is 15 residues long. The germline V and J ends were trimmed by 2 bases and 0 bases, with 11 bases remaining between them. CDR3 coding DNA: TGTGCCAGCAGTGACCTTCTAGCTAGCTCCTACGAGCAGTACTTC. This encodes CASSDLLASSYEQYF.

This clone has just one count. The V gene is TRBV23-1, the J gene TRBJ2-7, with D perhaps TRBD1 (6 bases). TRBV23-1 belongs to the ORF category, with a function that is uncertain. Deletions cut 2 bases from V and 4 bases from J, with 18 bases between. The CDR3 spans 16 residues. The CDR3 DNA reads as TGCGCCAGCAGTCAAAATCGGGGCAGGGGCTGGTACGAGCAGTACTTC. Amino acids: CASSQNRGRGWYEQYF.

The chain combines TRBV5-1 with TRBJ2-7, with D maybe TRBD1 (6 bases). V was pared by 0 bases and J by 4 bases, with 14 bases between. This CDR3 is built from 15 residues. CDR1 SGHRS and CDR2 YFSETQ come from the germline V gene. The DNA of the CDR3 is TGCGCCAGCAGCTTGGGGCAGGGGATCAGGTACGAGCAGTACTTC. It encodes CASSLGQGIRYEQYF.

The V and J genes are TRBV10-1 and TRBJ2-7, with 7 bases lining up with TRBD2. The junction had 11 bases not matched to a gene; V was cut back by 2 bases and J by 7 bases. Germline loops: CDR1 WNHNN, CDR2 SYGVQD (reference sequence). This CDR3 has 15 amino acids. CDR3 nucleotide sequence: TGCGCCAGCAGTGAGGGGGGGGTCGGTGCGGAGGAGCAGTACTTC. Its protein product is CASSEGGVGAEEQYF.

The chain employs TRBV13 and TRBJ2-1; perhaps TRBD1 as D (5 bases). CDR1 and CDR2 from the germline V gene are PRHDT and FYEKMQ (reference sequence). Trimming cost V 3 bases and J 4 bases, with 16 bases left between them. The CDR3 is made up of 16 amino acids. The CDR3 nucleotides are TGTGCCAGCAGCTTTTTTCTGACAGTGGATTACAATGAGCAGTTCTTC. Amino acid sequence: CASSFFLTVDYNEQFF.

The J gene is TRBJ1-5, the V gene TRBV5-6; D is ambiguous. Germline V lookup: CDR1 SGHDT, CDR2 YYEEEE. V was pared by 7 bases and J by 1 base, with 12 bases between. There are 14 residues in the CDR3. This CDR3 is CASRTLSSNQPQHF. The DNA of the CDR3 is TGTGCCAGCCGGACCCTATCGAGCAATCAGCCCCAGCATTTT.

This rearrangement joins TRBV7-8 to TRBJ2-1; TRBD2 might be the D (6 bases). CDR3 length equals 16 residues. Per germline, CDR1 SGHVS and CDR2 FQNEAQ. V lost 5 bases, J lost 7 bases, and 21 bases lay in between. CDR3 coding DNA: TGTGCCAGCAGCCATCCTACTAGCTTGATTGGGAATGAGCAGTTCTTC. Protein sequence: CASSHPTSLIGNEQFF.